These 28 T cell receptor beta chains were all obtained from the same sample, sequenced in a study of blood T cell repertoires in COVID-19 (dated by TCRdb to the early 2020s). The library was generated by the immunoSEQ multiplex PCR assay. Held by TCRdb, this immuneACCESS table contains in-frame sequences only and omits some clones. Under half of the omission traces to an unresolved V gene where checked; the cause of the rest is unknown. The sample table records around 250,000 clones; about nine tenths of these occur just once. The ten most abundant clones make up 2.2% of the sample. The sequencing input was peripheral blood. Receptors originate from a man aged 25 to 45 who had recovered from COVID-19.

V and J are TRBV12-3 or TRBV12-4 and TRBJ1-5; D ambiguous. V was pared by 3 bases and J by 1 base, with 4 bases between. This CDR3 is 13 amino acids long. Here the CDR3 reads CASSFKSNQPQHF. CDR3 bases: TGTGCCAGCAGTTTTAAAAGCAATCAGCCCCAGCATTTT.

This chain uses TRBV5-1 with TRBJ2-7, with TRBD1 identical over 9 bases. The CDR3 spans 15 residues. V shed 4 bases, J shed 0 bases, and the junction held 5 bases outside the gene matches. From germline, CDR1 is SGHRS and CDR2 YFSETQ. The CDR3, as DNA: TGCGCCAGCAGCCGGGACAGGGCCAGCTCCTACGAGCAGTACTTC. It specifies CASSRDRASSYEQYF.

A single count supports this clone. The rearrangement uses TRBV5-1 and TRBJ2-3; perhaps TRBD2 as D (6 bases). The germline CDR1 and CDR2 sequences are SGHRS and YFSETQ. V lost 4 bases and J lost 6, with 15 bases in between. The CDR3 spans 14 residues. CDR3 nucleotides: TGCGCCAGCAGCGGAGGGACTCTGGGGGATACGCAGTATTTT. The encoded protein is CASSGGTLGDTQYF. Full variable domain (outside the CDR3, taken from reference TRBV5-1 and TRBJ2-3): KAGVTQTPRYLIKTRGQQVTLSCSPISGHRSVSWYQQTPGQGLQFLFEYFSETQRNKGNFPGRFSGRQFSNSRSEMNVSTLELGDSALYLCASSGGTLGDTQYFGPGTRLTVL.

V gene TRBV6-5 combines with J gene TRBJ2-5; TRBD1 agrees at 10 bases. The trim removed 6 bases at V and 2 bases at J, leaving 6 bases unmatched. The germline gives CDR1 MNHEY, CDR2 SVGAGI. CDR3 length: 15 residues. The CDR3 protein is CASRDRGQIQETQYF. The CDR3 coding sequence is TGTGCCAGCAGAGACAGGGGGCAAATTCAAGAGACCCAGTACTTC.

The chain couples TRBV5-4 to TRBJ1-1; D is possibly TRBD1 (5 bases). With 4 bases removed from V and 6 bases from J, the gap between germline ends came to 19 bases. This CDR3 is 15 amino acids long. In germline, CDR1 is SGHNT, CDR2 YYREEE (reference sequence). Here the CDR3 reads CASSPLGGSGAEAFF. In DNA form, the CDR3 reads TGTGCCAGCAGCCCGCTGGGGGGTTCTGGAGCTGAAGCTTTCTTT.

The V call is TRBV2, the J call TRBJ1-2; D might be TRBD1 (6 bases). CDR1 is SNHLY, CDR2 FYNNEI, per germline. The CDR3 length is 14 residues. The V and J ends lost 2 bases and 5 bases respectively, with 12 bases between them. The CDR3 loop is CASSELGGVYGYTF. For the CDR3, the DNA is TGTGCCAGCAGTGAACTAGGGGGGGTTTATGGCTACACCTTC.

The chain joins TRBV7-9 to TRBJ1-3, with no clear D. The CDR3 is 15 residues long. Germline CDR1 SEHNR, CDR2 FQNEAQ (reference sequence). V shed 5 bases and J shed 0 bases, with 11 bases lying between them. CDR3: CASSPDTFSGNTIYF. Here the CDR3 DNA reads TGTGCCAGCAGCCCCGACACATTCTCTGGAAACACCATATATTTT.

The chain carries TRBV6-5 and TRBJ2-7; TRBD1 is a possible D gene (6 bases). CDR1 is MNHEY and CDR2 is SVGAGI in the germline V gene. This CDR3 is built from 15 residues. The V gene lost 6 bases and the J gene lost 3 bases, with 18 bases spanning the gap. CDR3 DNA sequence: TGTGCCAGCAGGACTTTCACAGGGCCGAACTACGAGCAGTACTTC. Translating gives CASRTFTGPNYEQYF.

This clone was recorded only once. The chain uses TRBV19 and TRBJ2-1, with D perhaps TRBD1 (5 bases). The length of the CDR3 is 15 residues. Germline V gene lookup returns CDR1 LNHDA and CDR2 SQIVND (reference sequence). The V gene lost 2 bases and the J gene lost 9 bases, with 17 bases spanning the gap. The CDR3 spells CASSITVGLGSEQFF. In DNA, the CDR3 is TGTGCCAGTAGTATAACTGTGGGGCTCGGGTCTGAGCAGTTCTTC.

This chain links TRBV4-1 with TRBJ2-7, with 11 bases aligning to TRBD1. V trimming: 0 bases; J trimming: 5 bases; junction bases outside the gene matches: 3. The germline V gene has CDR1 MGHRA and CDR2 YSYEKL. CDR3 length: 15 residues. The CDR3 region has the DNA TGCGCCAGCAGCCAAGAGGGGACAGGGGGGAACGAGCAGTACTTC. This codes for CASSQEGTGGNEQYF.

The chain uses TRBV19 and TRBJ2-2; 7 bases map to TRBD1. The CDR3 has 13 amino acids. CDR1 and CDR2 (germline): LNHDA, SQIVND (reference sequence). Unmatched junction bases numbered 9, after V lost 9 bases and J lost 8 bases. This CDR3 is CASDKGAVGELFF. The CDR3 DNA reads TGTGCCAGCGACAAGGGGGCGGTTGGGGAGCTGTTTTTT.

The chain joins TRBV3-1 (or the pseudogene TRBV3-2) to TRBJ2-7; TRBD1 agrees at 11 bases. Germline CDR1 is LGHDT and CDR2 is YNNKEL (reference sequence). This CDR3 has 15 residues. V lost 4 bases, J lost 1 base, and 3 bases stayed unmatched. CDR3: CASSRDRGASYEQYF. In DNA form, the CDR3 reads TGTGCCAGCAGCCGGGACAGGGGGGCATCCTACGAGCAGTACTTC.

This sequence joins TRBV18 and TRBJ1-1; D unresolved. This CDR3 spans 15 amino acids. Looked up from germline, CDR1 is KGHSH and CDR2 is LQKENI. With 2 bases removed from V and 4 bases from J, the gap between germline ends came to 14 bases. In DNA form, the CDR3 reads TGTGCCAGCTCACCAATTAGTGAGGCGGGCACTGAAGCTTTCTTT. Residues: CASSPISEAGTEAFF.

This clone was observed once. The chain couples TRBV7-2 to TRBJ2-2; D is perhaps TRBD1 (7 bases). From germline, CDR1 is SGHTA and CDR2 FQGNSA. The CDR3 has 16 residues. Trimming removed 4 bases at V and 4 bases at J, with 16 bases between. The CDR3 region is CASSWGDSLLTGELFF. As DNA, the CDR3 is TGTGCCAGCAGCTGGGGGGACAGCCTACTCACCGGGGAGCTGTTTTTT.

V usage is TRBV7-2 and J usage is TRBJ1-1; the D is unclear. The CDR3 consists of 15 residues. The ends were cut back, 2 bases at V and 2 bases at J, with 12 bases in the middle. CDR1 SGHTA and CDR2 FQGNSA come from the germline V gene. The CDR3, as DNA: TGTGCCAGCAGCTTACTCACGAGTGTAAACACTGAAGCTTTCTTT. Protein: CASSLLTSVNTEAFF. The variable domain in full, with the rest retrieved from reference TRBV7-2 and TRBJ1-1, is GAGVSQSPSNKVTEKGKDVELRCDPISGHTALYWYRQSLGQGLEFLIYFQGNSAPDKSGLPSDRFSAERTGGSVSTLTIQRTQQEDSAVYLCASSLLTSVNTEAFFGQGTRLTVV.

This clone was counted a single time. The V and J genes are TRBV27 and TRBJ1-1; a weak D match, TRBD1 (6 bases). The CDR3 totals 14 residues. Germline loops: CDR1 MNHEY, CDR2 SMNVEV (reference sequence). Trimming stripped 5 bases from V and 8 bases from J, with 18 bases between. CDR3 in DNA: TGTGCCAGCAGTCCTGCGGGGGGCAGCCGAGAAGCTTTCTTT. This gives the protein CASSPAGGSREAFF.

In its sample, this clone was seen a few times. The chain uses TRBV25-1 and TRBJ1-4, with no clear D. The CDR3 has 16 residues. Germline CDR1 is MGHDK and CDR2 is SYGVNS. V was clipped by 4 bases and J by 0 bases, with 12 bases between them. CDR3 coding DNA: TGTGCCAGCAGTGGTTCGAAGGAGGCAACTAATGAAAAACTGTTTTTT. Its translation is CASSGSKEATNEKLFF.

In its sample, this clone was seen a few times. The chain recombines TRBV5-1 with TRBJ2-3; 11 bases map to TRBD2. V shed 2 bases and J 2 bases; nucleotides not matched to a gene: 7. Germline-derived CDR1 and CDR2 are SGHRS and YFSETQ. The CDR3 is made up of 17 amino acids. Here the CDR3 DNA reads TGCGCCAGCAGCTTAGGTAGCGGGGGGGCAGACACAGATACGCAGTATTTT. Its translation is CASSLGSGGADTDTQYF.

This chain connects TRBV5-1 to TRBJ2-3; possible D gene TRBD2, 6 bases. The CDR3 length is 16 residues. Germline CDR1 is SGHRS and CDR2 is YFSETQ. V lost 1 base and J lost 0, with 12 bases in between. In nucleotides, the CDR3 is TGCGCCAGCAGCTTGCGACTTGGGGGGAGCACAGATACGCAGTATTTT. It translates to CASSLRLGGSTDTQYF.

The chain joins TRBV9 to TRBJ2-1; 7 bases are a match to TRBD1. Germline lookup yields CDR1 SGDLS and CDR2 YYNGEE. The J segment lost 3 bases and the V segment lost 0 bases, leaving 3 bases of the junction unmatched. This CDR3 contains 15 residues. CDR3 residues: CASSVEGGLYNEQFF. The CDR3 DNA follows: TGTGCCAGCAGCGTAGAAGGGGGCCTCTACAATGAGCAGTTCTTC.

There are a few counts of this clone. V usage is TRBV5-1 and J usage is TRBJ1-3; D is unclear. The CDR3 runs to 14 residues. Trimming removed 5 bases from V and 0 bases from J, with 9 bases in between. Looked up from germline, CDR1 is SGHRS and CDR2 is YFSETQ. The CDR3 loop is CASRGRSSGNTIYF. The CDR3 bases are TGCGCCAGCAGGGGTCGGAGCTCTGGAAACACCATATATTTT.

The chain couples TRBV12-2 to TRBJ1-5; the D call of TRBD1 is as the table states it, not checked on the DNA. TRBV12-2 is described as a pseudogene. CDR3 length equals 17 residues. The CDR3 bases are TGTGCAAGTCGCGCCATCACCCGGGCAGGGCGAAATCAGCCCCAGCATTTT. Its translation is CASRAITRAGRNQPQHF.

The chain has TRBV11-2 and TRBJ2-3, with TRBD2 as a possible D gene (5 bases). Germline lookup yields CDR1 SGHAT and CDR2 FQNNGV. V shed 1 base and J shed 2 bases, with 13 bases lying between them. The CDR3 covers 16 residues. This CDR3 is CASSLGGSRDTDTQYF. The CDR3 coding sequence is TGTGCCAGCAGCTTAGGAGGGAGCCGGGACACAGATACGCAGTATTTT. Complete variable domain (other parts from reference TRBV11-2 and TRBJ2-3): EAGVAQSPRYKIIEKRQSVAFWCNPISGHATLYWYQQILGQGPKLLIQFQNNGVVDDSQLPKDRFSAERLKGVDSTLKIQPAKLEDSAVYLCASSLGGSRDTDTQYFGPGTRLTVL.

V is TRBV7-2 and J is TRBJ1-1; D not resolved. Per the germline V gene, CDR1 is SGHTA and CDR2 is FQGNSA. V lost 1 base, J lost 1 base, and 13 bases lay in between. The CDR3 loop spans 16 amino acids. The CDR3 DNA sequence: TGTGCCAGCAGCTTAGTTGGTACGAGAGGGAACACTGAAGCTTTCTTT. The encoded protein is CASSLVGTRGNTEAFF.

The chain couples TRBV6-5 to TRBJ2-1, with a possible D match to TRBD2 (6 bases). V lost 6 bases and J lost 6, with 18 bases in between. This CDR3 comprises 15 residues. Germline lookup yields CDR1 MNHEY and CDR2 SVGAGI. The CDR3 DNA is TGTGCCAGCAGCCTCGCCGGGACTCCTTTCAATGAGCAGTTCTTC. This gives the protein CASSLAGTPFNEQFF.

This clone has at least ten counts. The chain employs TRBV6-2 or TRBV6-3 and TRBJ2-6; a possible D gene is TRBD1 (5 bases). Germline-derived CDR1 and CDR2 are MNHEY and SVGEGT. The CDR3 runs to 17 residues. Trimming cost V 5 bases and J 0 bases, with 14 bases left between them. As DNA, the CDR3 is TGTGCCAGCAGTCTTCCCAGGGTCCCCTCTGGGGCCAACGTCCTGACTTTC. Encoded protein: CASSLPRVPSGANVLTF.

The chain carries TRBV30 and TRBJ2-5, with 10 bases fitting TRBD1. J gave up 3 bases and V 5 bases, and 0 bases lay outside the gene matches. The V gene's germline CDR1 is GTSNPN and CDR2 SVGIG (reference sequence). The length of the CDR3 is 12 residues. The CDR3 here is CAWGQGEETQYF. The CDR3 coding sequence is TGTGCCTGGGGACAGGGGGAAGAGACCCAGTACTTC. The full variable domain, completed using reference TRBV30 and TRBJ2-5, is SQTIHQWPATLVQPVGSPLSLECTVEGTSNPNLYWYRQAAGRGLQLLFYSVGIGQISSEVPQNLSASRPQDRQFILSSKKLLLSDSGFYLCAWGQGEETQYFGPGTRLLVL.

The V and J genes are TRBV5-1 and TRBJ1-1, with D perhaps matching TRBD1 (6 bases). Germline values: CDR1 SGHRS, CDR2 YFSETQ. V was cut by 3 bases and J by 8 bases, with 11 bases left in between. The CDR3 length is 12 residues. CDR3 amino acids: CASSSAGTEAFF. DNA of the CDR3: TGCGCCAGCAGCTCTGCCGGGACAGAAGCTTTCTTT.